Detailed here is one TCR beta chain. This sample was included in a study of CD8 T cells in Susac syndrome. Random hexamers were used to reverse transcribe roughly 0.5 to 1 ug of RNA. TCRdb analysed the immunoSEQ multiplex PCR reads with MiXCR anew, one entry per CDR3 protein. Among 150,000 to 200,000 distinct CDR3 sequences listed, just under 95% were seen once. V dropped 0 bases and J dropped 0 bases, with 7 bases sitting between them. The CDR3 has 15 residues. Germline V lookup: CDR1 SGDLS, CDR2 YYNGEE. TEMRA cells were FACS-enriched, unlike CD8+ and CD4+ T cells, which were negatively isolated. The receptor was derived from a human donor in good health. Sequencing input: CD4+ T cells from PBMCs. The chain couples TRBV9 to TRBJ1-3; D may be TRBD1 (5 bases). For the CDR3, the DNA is TGTGCCAGCAGCGTAGAGGGGATCTCTGGAAACACCATATATTTT. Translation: CASSVEGISGNTIYF.